These T cell receptor beta chains were read from a single sample in a study of T cells in Graves' hyperthyroidism and ophthalmopathy. TCRdb re-called the multiplex PCR reads with MiXCR, one entry per CDR3 protein. The table records around 600,000 distinct CDR3 sequences, roughly 46% of them present only once. Sequences were obtained from peripheral blood or thyroid tissue (not recorded which). Receptors were obtained from an adult man with Graves' disease, either hyperthyroidism or ophthalmopathy (not recorded which). Both conserved end residues are part of each CDR3. A D gene is named only where the DNA matches it firmly. Size tells how often a clone was seen (once, few, many) or the class of an expanded clone, and some rows leave it out.

size	D	V	J	DNA	CDR3
once	TRBD1	TRBV20-1	TRBJ1-5	TGCAGTGCTAAGGGACAGGGGCATCGAATCGATCAGCCCCAGCATTTT	CSAKGQGHRIDQPQHF
many	TRBD1	TRBV2	TRBJ1-5	TGTGCCAGCAACAGGGGCGATCAGCCCCAGCATTTT	CASNRGDQPQHF
.	TRBD1	TRBV7-9	TRBJ2-5	TGTGCCAGCAGCAAATGGTCAGGGGGCGAGGAGACCCAGTACTTC	CASSKWSGGEETQYF
.	TRBD1	TRBV2	TRBJ1-4	TGTGCCAGCAGAATGGACAGGGTGGGAAAACTGTTTTTT	CASRMDRVGKLFF
.	.	TRBV29-1	TRBJ2-2	TGCAGCGTCCTAGGGGGGGACTTTTTGAACACCGGGGAGCTGTTTTTT	CSVLGGDFLNTGELFF
.	TRBD1	TRBV7-9	TRBJ1-6	TGCGCCAGCAGCCCCGACCAGGGACAGGGTTATAATTCACCCCTCCACTTT	CASSPDQGQGYNSPLHF
few	TRBD1	TRBV2	TRBJ1-1	TGTGCCAGCAGCCTTCATCCGGGACAGGGGGCTGGTGAAGCTTTCTTT	CASSLHPGQGAGEAFF
few	TRBD1	TRBV20-1	TRBJ1-1	TGCAGTGCTCTTAACAGGGGGCTGAGCACTGAAGCTTTCTTT	CSALNRGLSTEAFF
.	.	TRBV29-1	TRBJ2-5	TGCAGCGTTGAAGCCCCACCCGGGCGGGTCAGGGAGTACCAAGAGACCCAGTACTTC	CSVEAPPGRVREYQETQYF
few	.	TRBV19	TRBJ1-4	TGTGCCAGTTCGGGCAGGGAAGAGGGACAAGAAAAACTGTTTTTT	CASSGREEGQEKLFF
.	.	TRBV10-2	TRBJ1-4	TGCGCCAGCAAAAACCGGGGCTCTGCTAATGAAAAACTGTTTTTT	CASKNRGSANEKLFF
.	.	TRBV25-1	TRBJ1-5	TGTGCCAGCTCACCCGACGAGGGAGGCAATCAGCCCCAGCATTTT	CASSPDEGGNQPQHF
.	.	TRBV29-1	TRBJ2-7	TGCAGCGCCCGGGACCGATACTCCTACGAGCAGTACTTC	CSARDRYSYEQYF
.	.	TRBV2	TRBJ2-2	TGTGCCACCAGTGCCCGGGACACCGGGGAGCTGTTTTTT	CATSARDTGELFF
few	.	TRBV13	TRBJ1-6	TGTGCCAGCAGTCCGGGGACCCCCGTTGGTGGGACCCTCCACTTT	CASSPGTPVGGTLHF
.	.	TRBV12-3/TRBV12-4	TRBJ1-5	TGTGCCAGCAGGAAGGACAATCAGCCCCAGCATTTT	CASRKDNQPQHF
.	.	TRBV10-3	TRBJ1-1	TGTGCCATCAGCGAAAAGGGGGACACTGAAGCTTTCTTT	CAISEKGDTEAFF
once	TRBD1	TRBV24-1	TRBJ1-6	TGTGCCACCAGTGACTCTTGGACAGGGGGCTGGAATTCACCCCTCCACTTT	CATSDSWTGGWNSPLHF
.	.	TRBV29-1	TRBJ1-3	TGCAGCGTGTTAACCGGAAACACCATATATTTT	CSVLTGNTIYF
once	.	TRBV5-1	TRBJ1-3	TGCGCCAGCAGCAAGGGACAAAACTCTGGAAGCACCATATATTTT	CASSKGQNSGSTIYF
.	.	TRBV19	TRBJ2-5	TGTGCCAGTAGTATAGGGTGGGCGGGACAAGAGACCCAGTACTTC	CASSIGWAGQETQYF
.	.	TRBV5-1	TRBJ1-6	TGCGCCAGCAGAAGGGTAGTGGACAATTCACCCCTCCACTTT	CASRRVVDNSPLHF
many	TRBD2	TRBV29-1	TRBJ2-7	TGCAGCGTTGAGGCTAGCGGGAGCTACGAGCAGTACTTC	CSVEASGSYEQYF
few	TRBD1	TRBV12-3/TRBV12-4	TRBJ1-5	TGTGCCAGCTCCCGGACAGGGGCGAACAATCAGCCCCAGCATTTT	CASSRTGANNQPQHF
many	TRBD2	TRBV7-6	TRBJ2-7	TGTGCCAGCAGCCCCTTGACTAGCGGGGGGACCTACGAGCAGTACTTC	CASSPLTSGGTYEQYF
many	TRBD1	TRBV7-2	TRBJ2-5	TGTGCCAGCAGCTACCAAGGGGGCGGAGGAGAGACCCAGTACTTC	CASSYQGGGGETQYF
.	TRBD1	TRBV6-1	TRBJ2-7	TGTGCCATCAGTGAAGCTCAACGGACAGGGGTCTACGAGCAGTACTTC	CAISEAQRTGVYEQYF
.	.	TRBV29-1	TRBJ2-3	TGCAGCGTTGAAGATCCGAGGCGCACAGATACGCAGTATTTT	CSVEDPRRTDTQYF
.	.	TRBV29-1	TRBJ1-5	TGCAGCCTCGACGGTAGCAATCAGCCCCAGCATTTT	CSLDGSNQPQHF